One sample yielded the 22 T cell receptor beta chains listed below, sequenced in a study of cytomegalovirus exposure and HLA in healthy donors. Sequencing was performed with immunoSEQ multiplex PCR; in TCRdb, only in-frame clones are kept and a portion is missing. This sample yields under 100,000 clones, of which roughly 94% are seen a single time; 0.55% to 0.75% belongs to the top ten. The sequenced material came from PBMCs. These receptors were collected from a woman aged 18-29 years in good health and CMV-seronegative.

The chain is built from TRBV28 and TRBJ2-7; tentative D call: TRBD2 (5 bases). The CDR3 covers 15 residues. Trimming stripped 5 bases from V and 1 base from J, with 15 bases between. The V gene's germline CDR1 is MDHEN and CDR2 SYDVKM. CDR3: CASSSASTISYEQYF. Here the CDR3 DNA reads TGTGCCAGCAGTAGTGCATCGACTATTTCCTACGAGCAGTACTTC.

This clone came up once. The chain joins TRBV25-1 to TRBJ2-1, with 7 nucleotides matching TRBD1. The germline V gene has CDR1 MGHDK and CDR2 SYGVNS. This CDR3 is 16 amino acids long. V was clipped by 3 bases and J by 4 bases; unmatched bases: 9. The CDR3 protein is CASSDYGQVGYNEQFF. The CDR3 nucleotides read TGTGCCAGCAGTGACTACGGACAGGTTGGGTACAATGAGCAGTTCTTC. Filled out from reference TRBV25-1 and TRBJ2-1, the complete variable domain reads EADIYQTPRYLVIGTGKKITLECSQTMGHDKMYWYQQDPGMELHLIHYSYGVNSTEKGDLSSESTVSRIRTEHFPLTLESARPSHTSQYLCASSDYGQVGYNEQFFGPGTRLTVL.

This clone appeared once. V and J are TRBV5-4 and TRBJ2-7, with 8 bases that match TRBD1. Germline CDR1 reads SGHNT; CDR2 reads YYREEE (reference sequence). This CDR3 is 14 amino acids long. Trimming cost V 0 bases and J 3 bases; bases outside gene matches: 2. In nucleotides, the CDR3 is TGTGCCAGCAGCTTGGGGACAGGGAACTACGAGCAGTACTTC. Its translation is CASSLGTGNYEQYF.

This clone showed up just once. The chain joins TRBV28 to TRBJ2-5; TRBD2 matches at 7 bases. Trimming removed 1 base from V and 5 bases from J; junction bases left unmatched: 10. The germline V gene has CDR1 MDHEN and CDR2 SYDVKM. The CDR3 extends over 16 amino acids. The CDR3 loop is CASSLLGPGGGETQYF. As DNA, the CDR3 is TGTGCCAGCAGTTTATTAGGGCCTGGGGGAGGGGAGACCCAGTACTTC.

The genes are TRBV5-4 and TRBJ2-7, with 8 bases that match TRBD1. Germline V gene data show CDR1 as SGHNT and CDR2 as YYREEE (reference sequence). V shed 3 bases, J shed 0 bases, and the junction held 8 bases outside the gene matches. The CDR3 sequence is 16 residues long. The CDR3: CASSSAQGVSSYEQYF. In DNA form, the CDR3 reads TGTGCCAGCAGCTCTGCACAGGGGGTTTCCTCCTACGAGCAGTACTTC.

The CDR3 nucleotides read TGTGCCAGCAACCCAGTAGCGGGGGTCCCCCGGGGCGAGCAGTACTTC. This codes for CASNPVAGVPRGEQYF. The V and J genes are TRBV27 and TRBJ2-7; TRBD2 matches 9 bases. CDR1 and CDR2 (germline): MNHEY, SMNVEV (reference sequence). The V gene end was trimmed by 7 bases and the J gene end by 6 bases; junction bases not matched to a gene: 16. This CDR3 has 16 amino acids.

This chain links TRBV4-1 with TRBJ2-3; D is undetermined. The V and J ends lost 1 base and 0 bases respectively, with 5 bases between them. CDR1 and CDR2 from the germline V gene are MGHRA and YSYEKL. This CDR3 contains 14 residues. The CDR3 DNA sequence: TGCGCCAGCAGCCAAGGAGCGAGCACAGATACGCAGTATTTT. Its protein is CASSQGASTDTQYF.

This clone was observed once. The J gene is TRBJ2-5, the V gene TRBV18; 9 positions match TRBD1. The end of the DNA aligns better with TRBJ2-7, so the J call may be wrong. The V gene's germline CDR1 is KGHSH and CDR2 LQKENI. CDR3 length: 14 amino acids. CDR3 nucleotide sequence: TGTGCCAGCTCCGTAATCCGGGACAGGGACGAGCAGTACTTC. It yields the protein CASSVIRDRDEQYF.

The chain combines TRBV18 with TRBJ2-4, with D maybe TRBD2 (7 bases). The CDR3 consists of 14 residues. In germline, CDR1 is KGHSH, CDR2 LQKENI. Trimming left V 3 bases short and J 8 bases short, with 14 bases between. The DNA for the CDR3 is TGTGCCAGCTCACCCGGGGGGCGGCGGGACATTCAGTACTTC. Translation gives CASSPGGRRDIQYF.

The chain couples TRBV7-2 to TRBJ2-7; D unresolved. The germline CDR1 and CDR2 sequences are SGHTA and FQGNSA. The CDR3 runs to 15 residues. Trimming removed 0 bases from V and 0 bases from J, with 9 bases in between. CDR3 residues: CASSLAYSLSYEQYF. The CDR3 nucleotides are TGTGCCAGCAGCTTAGCGTACAGCCTCTCCTACGAGCAGTACTTC. Using reference TRBV7-2 and TRBJ2-7 for the parts outside the CDR3, the full variable domain is GAGVSQSPSNKVTEKGKDVELRCDPISGHTALYWYRQSLGQGLEFLIYFQGNSAPDKSGLPSDRFSAERTGGSVSTLTIQRTQQEDSAVYLCASSLAYSLSYEQYFGPGTRLTVT.

This chain links TRBV11-2 with TRBJ1-1; possible D gene TRBD1, 6 bases. Germline V gene data show CDR1 as SGHAT and CDR2 as FQNNGV. The length of the CDR3 is 15 residues. V was trimmed by 4 bases and J by 10 bases, leaving 22 bases between them. The CDR3 sequence is CASSYRDTRGGGAFF. CDR3 DNA sequence: TGTGCCAGCAGCTATCGCGACACCAGGGGAGGGGGAGCTTTCTTT.

The V and J genes are TRBV27 and TRBJ2-5; TRBD2 matches at 8 bases. Germline CDR1 reads MNHEY; CDR2 reads SMNVEV (reference sequence). CDR3 length: 13 residues. Trimming at V came to 6 bases and at J to 4 bases, leaving 4 bases not matched to a gene. Written as DNA, the CDR3 is TGTGCCAGCAGAGGGACTAGAAGAGAGACCCAGTACTTC. Translation: CASRGTRRETQYF.

The chain links TRBV5-1 to TRBJ1-2; 8 positions match TRBD1. The junction had 5 bases not matched to a gene; V was cut back by 6 bases and J by 4 bases. CDR3 length equals 13 residues. CDR1 is SGHRS and CDR2 is YFSETQ in the germline V gene. CDR3 region: CASTGTGFYGYTF. In DNA form, the CDR3 reads TGCGCCAGCACCGGGACAGGCTTCTATGGCTACACCTTC.

This chain joins TRBV30 and TRBJ2-1; TRBD2 matches 11 bases. Losses at the gene ends were 1 base for V and 8 bases for J; bases not matched to a gene: 13. Germline V gene sequence: CDR1 GTSNPN, CDR2 SVGIG (reference sequence). The CDR3 sequence is 17 residues long. CDR3 DNA sequence: TGTGCCTGGAGTGGCCTTCGGACTAGCGGGTTCTTCGATGAGCAGTTCTTC. Its protein product is CAWSGLRTSGFFDEQFF. The variable domain in full, completed from reference TRBV30 and TRBJ2-1, reads SQTIHQWPATLVQPVGSPLSLECTVEGTSNPNLYWYRQAAGRGLQLLFYSVGIGQISSEVPQNLSASRPQDRQFILSSKKLLLSDSGFYLCAWSGLRTSGFFDEQFFGPGTRLTVL.

As DNA, the CDR3 is TGTGCCAGCTCACCGACTAGCGGGAGTGGCTACGAGCAGTACTTC. Protein product: CASSPTSGSGYEQYF. The rearrangement links TRBV18 to TRBJ2-7; 12 bases match TRBD2. Germline lookup yields CDR1 KGHSH and CDR2 LQKENI. V shed 3 bases and J 3 bases; nucleotides not matched to a gene: 3. CDR3 length: 15 amino acids.

The chain is built from TRBV5-6 and TRBJ2-5; TRBD2 matches at 8 bases. This CDR3 comprises 15 residues. The germline V gene encodes CDR1 SGHDT and CDR2 YYEEEE. V lost 4 bases to trimming and J lost 5 bases; unmatched junction nucleotides: 10. The CDR3 DNA reads TGTGCCAGCAGCCCGGCCGGGACTAGGGGGGAGACCCAGTACTTC. Encoded protein: CASSPAGTRGETQYF.

The chain combines TRBV7-6 with TRBJ2-1, with 12 positions matching TRBD2. This CDR3 is built from 18 residues. The J segment lost 2 bases and the V segment lost 2 bases, leaving 7 bases of the junction unmatched. From germline, CDR1 is SGHVS and CDR2 FNYEAQ. The CDR3 is CASSLTLAGGLPYNEQFF. CDR3 DNA: TGTGCCAGCAGCTTAACACTAGCGGGGGGCCTACCCTACAATGAGCAGTTCTTC. Filled out from reference TRBV7-6 and TRBJ2-1, the complete variable domain reads GAGVSQSPRYKVTKRGQDVALRCDPISGHVSLYWYRQALGQGPEFLTYFNYEAQQDKSGLPNDRFSAERPEGSISTLTIQRTEQRDSAMYRCASSLTLAGGLPYNEQFFGPGTRLTVL.

The chain carries TRBV15 and TRBJ2-1, with D possibly TRBD1 on 5 matching bases. Looked up from germline, CDR1 is LNHNV and CDR2 is YYDKDF (reference sequence). The CDR3 spans 15 residues. V lost 4 bases and J lost 0, with 10 bases in between. The CDR3, as DNA: TGTGCCACCAGCATACAGGTAATCTCCTACAATGAGCAGTTCTTC. Its protein is CATSIQVISYNEQFF.

The gene calls are TRBV10-2 and TRBJ1-1; D unclear. The CDR3 sequence is 13 residues long. V lost 0 bases to trimming and J lost 5 bases, with 7 bases between them. Germline V gene lookup returns CDR1 WSHSY and CDR2 SAAADI. This CDR3 reads CASSESRGTEAFF. CDR3 nucleotides: TGCGCCAGCAGTGAGTCGAGAGGGACTGAAGCTTTCTTT.

This clone appeared a single time. Compared with germline, one end of the junction differs, possibly owing to a read error. The chain links TRBV5-6 to TRBJ1-6; the D gene is possibly TRBD1 (6 bases). The germline V gene encodes CDR1 SGHDT and CDR2 YYEEEE. CDR3 length: 17 residues. In DNA form, the CDR3 reads TGTGCCAGCAGCCGGACTCAAAGGACAGTTTATAATTCACTCCTCCACTTT. Translated, it gives CASSRTQRTVYNSLLHF.

The V call is TRBV29-1, the J call TRBJ2-5, with TRBD2 as a possible D gene (7 bases). Germline V CDR1 and CDR2: SQVTM, ANQGSEA. V was trimmed by 7 bases and J by 5 bases, leaving 20 bases between them. This CDR3 spans 14 amino acids. The CDR3 DNA reads as TGCAGCGCCCTAGGGGGGGGCGTATGGGAGACCCAGTACTTC. Encoded protein: CSALGGGVWETQYF.

V usage is TRBV5-4 and J usage is TRBJ2-3, with TRBD2 matching over 11 bases. Germline V gives CDR1 SGHNT, CDR2 YYREEE (reference sequence). The ends lost 4 bases at V and 0 bases at J; junction bases unmatched: 4. CDR3 length equals 16 residues. The chain's CDR3 is CASSTSGGVSTDTQYF. DNA for the CDR3: TGTGCCAGCAGCACTAGCGGGGGAGTAAGCACAGATACGCAGTATTTT.